The 27 T cell receptor beta chains below come from one sample, sequenced in a study of glioma-infiltrating T cells. The iRepertoire nested amplicon-rescue multiplex PCR amplified TCR alpha and beta CDR3s from RNA. TCRdb recomputed calls from the multiplex PCR reads with MiXCR, one row per CDR3 protein. The repertoire holds approximately 88,000 distinct CDR3 sequences, with 23% as singletons. The sample comprised glioma tissue, nonneoplastic brain tissue, or PBMCs (not recorded which). The source of these receptors is a human donor with low-grade glioma or glioblastoma, undergoing nonglioma brain surgery, or in good health (not recorded which).

V and J are TRBV3-1 and TRBJ1-6, with TRBD1 as a possible D gene (5 bases). Germline CDR1 and CDR2: LGHDT and YNNKEL (reference sequence). The CDR3 consists of 15 residues. The ends were cut back, 3 bases at V and 6 bases at J, with 12 bases in the middle. The CDR3 here is CASSQGDVANSPLHF. DNA for the CDR3: TGTGCCAGCAGCCAGGGGGACGTCGCTAATTCACCCCTCCACTTT.

This chain links TRBV6-1 with TRBJ1-2, with a possible D match to TRBD1 (6 bases). This CDR3 region has 17 residues. The germline V gene encodes CDR1 MNHNS and CDR2 SASEGT. The V gene lost 2 bases and the J gene lost 10 bases, with 26 bases spanning the gap. The CDR3 nucleotides are TGTGCCAGCAGTGAATCAACAGGGCTAAAACCTAACTATAACTACACCTTC. The encoded protein is CASSESTGLKPNYNYTF.

The chain has TRBV12-3 or TRBV12-4 and TRBJ1-5; D is unclear. There are 14 residues in the CDR3. V lost 2 bases to trimming and J lost 0 bases, with 5 bases between them. The CDR3 spells CASSLSSSNQPQHF. CDR3 DNA: TGTGCCAGCAGTTTATCCAGTAGCAATCAGCCCCAGCATTTT.

This clonotype was seen repeatedly, ten times or more. The CDR3 DNA is TGTGCCAGCAGCCCCGGGCGGGGGGTCCGTCGGGAGCAGTACTTC. Protein sequence: CASSPGRGVRREQYF. This chain joins TRBV7-2 and TRBJ2-7, with TRBD2 identical over 8 bases. From germline, CDR1 is SGHTA and CDR2 FQGNSA. CDR3 length: 15 residues. V shed 5 bases, J shed 7 bases, and the junction held 13 bases outside the gene matches.

This clonotype was observed many times. This chain connects TRBV6-1 to TRBJ2-5, with D perhaps being TRBD1 or TRBD2 (6 bases each). V was cut by 5 bases and J by 4 bases, with 17 bases left in between. Germline loops: CDR1 MNHNS, CDR2 SASEGT. The CDR3 is 15 amino acids. CDR3 coding DNA: TGTGCCAGCAGTTCCCACTCGGGGGCTCGAGAGACCCAGTACTTC. This sequence encodes CASSSHSGARETQYF.

CDR3 amino acids: CASSLLVGPYEQYF. DNA of the CDR3: TGTGCCAGCAGCTTGTTAGTGGGACCTTACGAGCAGTACTTC. The chain links TRBV5-5 to TRBJ2-7, with D perhaps given as TRBD1 or TRBD2 (5 bases each). This CDR3 is 14 amino acids long. Germline V gene data show CDR1 as SGHKS and CDR2 as YYEKEE (reference sequence). V lost 1 base, J lost 4 bases, and 12 bases lay in between.

The chain joins TRBV29-1 to TRBJ2-7; D is tentatively TRBD1 or TRBD2 (5 bases each). V lost 5 bases, J lost 4 bases, and 9 bases lay in between. Germline-derived CDR1 and CDR2 are SQVTM and ANQGSEA. The CDR3 sequence is 11 residues long. The CDR3 spells CSVWWGYEQYF. The DNA of the CDR3 is TGCAGCGTTTGGTGGGGGTACGAGCAGTACTTC.

The gene calls are TRBV10-2 and TRBJ2-7; tentative D call: TRBD1 (6 bases). V gave up 2 bases and J gave up 6 bases, with 8 bases separating them. The CDR3 is 12 residues long. Germline CDR1 reads WSHSY; CDR2 reads SAAADI. CDR3 DNA: TGCGCCAGCAGTGAGGGGGGCTCCGAGCAGTACTTC. Protein: CASSEGGSEQYF.

The sample holds many counts of this clonotype. This chain connects TRBV6-1 to TRBJ1-1, with unresolved D. V was shortened by 10 bases and J by 1 base, with 16 bases between the two germline ends. The germline V gene has CDR1 MNHNS and CDR2 SASEGT. The CDR3 is 14 amino acids. The CDR3 spells CATSWRRRNTEAFF. The CDR3 DNA is TGTGCCACCTCTTGGCGCAGGAGGAACACTGAAGCTTTCTTT.

There are many counts of this clonotype. The rearrangement uses TRBV24-1 and TRBJ2-1; possible D gene TRBD1, 7 bases. This CDR3 has 15 residues. Trimming shortened V by 6 bases and J by 2 bases, and 13 bases separated the two germline ends. Germline loops: CDR1 KGHDR, CDR2 SFDVKD. CDR3 in amino acids: CATSQGGDPYNEQFF. For the CDR3, the DNA is TGTGCCACCAGTCAGGGGGGAGATCCCTACAATGAGCAGTTCTTC.

Of note for this clonotype: Just one base apart from a much larger clone, this may be a read error. The genes are TRBV5-1 and TRBJ2-3; TRBD2 is a possible D gene (7 bases). Germline-derived CDR1 and CDR2 are SGHRS and YFSETQ. The CDR3 extends over 15 amino acids. The V end lost 4 bases, the J end lost 2 bases, and 14 bases lay between the germline ends. CDR3 residues: CASSGGAVSTDTQYF. In DNA form, the CDR3 reads TGCGCCAGCAGCGGGGGGGCAGTCTCCACAGATACGCAGTATTTT. The full variable domain, rest sourced from reference TRBV5-1 and TRBJ2-3, is KAGVTQTPRYLIKTRGQQVTLSCSPISGHRSVSWYQQTPGQGLQFLFEYFSETQRNKGNFPGRFSGRQFSNSRSEMNVSTLELGDSALYLCASSGGAVSTDTQYFGPGTRLTVL.

In this sample, this clonotype turned up many times. V usage is TRBV6-2 or TRBV6-3 and J usage is TRBJ1-5; no clear D gene. The germline V gene has CDR1 MNHEY and CDR2 SVGEGT. V was cut by 8 bases and J by 1 base, with 9 bases left in between. CDR3 length: 13 residues. The CDR3 DNA reads as TGTGCCAGCCAGGCCAGAAGCAATCAGCCCCAGCATTTT. It translates to CASQARSNQPQHF.

V is TRBV27 and J is TRBJ1-3, with no clear D. Germline assignment: CDR1 MNHEY and CDR2 SMNVEV (reference sequence). V gave up 4 bases and J gave up 0 bases, with 28 bases separating them. The CDR3 totals 21 residues. This chain's CDR3 is CASSSSRHSETIYFSGNTIYF. The CDR3 nucleotides read TGTGCCAGCAGTTCATCTAGGCACTCAGAGACAATCTACTTCTCTGGAAACACCATATATTTT.

In this sample, this clonotype turned up a few times. The chain combines TRBV19 with TRBJ2-7; 9 bases are shared with TRBD1. This CDR3 has 16 amino acids. J lost 5 bases, V lost 5 bases, and 13 bases had no gene match. Germline CDR1 is LNHDA and CDR2 is SQIVND (reference sequence). The CDR3 DNA is TGTGCCAGTAGTGACTCTCCCGGGACAGGGAGCGACGAGCAGTACTTC. As protein: CASSDSPGTGSDEQYF.

V and J are TRBV12-3 or TRBV12-4 and TRBJ1-5; 7 bases line up with TRBD1. This CDR3 comprises 15 residues. Trimming took 1 base from V and 2 from J; bases not matched to a gene: 2. The chain's CDR3 is CASSLGQGGNQPQHF. In DNA, the CDR3 is TGTGCCAGCAGTTTAGGACAGGGTGGCAATCAGCCCCAGCATTTT.

The rearrangement joins TRBV5-4 to TRBJ2-7; 12 nucleotides agree with TRBD2. Trimming took 4 bases from V and 6 from J; bases not matched to a gene: 8. Germline loops: CDR1 SGHNT, CDR2 YYREEE (reference sequence). The CDR3 covers 15 residues. The CDR3 is CASSEGLAGLGEQYF. DNA for the CDR3: TGTGCCAGCAGCGAAGGACTAGCGGGATTAGGCGAGCAGTACTTC.

The table lists this clonotype with a few counts. This rearrangement joins TRBV7-9 to TRBJ1-1; D is unclear. V dropped 3 bases and J dropped 2 bases, with 7 bases sitting between them. The CDR3 totals 13 residues. Germline V gene sequence: CDR1 SEHNR, CDR2 FQNEAQ (reference sequence). The chain's CDR3 is CASSFILNTEAFF. The CDR3 DNA reads TGTGCCAGCAGCTTTATACTCAACACTGAAGCTTTCTTT.

This clonotype was seen ten or more times. The chain joins TRBV29-1 to TRBJ2-1; no clear D. Between the trimmed V and J ends, which lost 3 bases and 4 bases, there was a span of 7 bases. The CDR3 runs to 12 residues. The germline gives CDR1 SQVTM, CDR2 ANQGSEA. CDR3 amino acids: CSVDSGYNEQFF. The CDR3 bases are TGCAGCGTTGATTCTGGGTACAATGAGCAGTTCTTC.

This clonotype was seen ten or more times. This chain uses TRBV6-6 with TRBJ1-2, with D unclear. The CDR3 has 13 residues. Trimming took off 2 bases at V and 5 bases at J, with 9 bases between the two ends. Germline values: CDR1 MNHNY, CDR2 SVGAGI (reference sequence). The CDR3, as DNA: TGTGCCAGCAGTTACAGGGTTAATTATGGCTACACCTTC. Amino acids: CASSYRVNYGYTF.

This clonotype was found a few times. V and J are TRBV18 and TRBJ1-5; D ambiguous. CDR1 and CDR2 (germline): KGHSH, LQKENI. The CDR3 covers 15 residues. V was trimmed by 3 bases and J by 3 bases, leaving 12 bases between them. The CDR3 reads CASSPYGHPNQPQHF. The CDR3 DNA follows: TGTGCCAGCTCACCGTATGGGCACCCCAATCAGCCCCAGCATTTT.

Details on this clonotype: A much more abundant neighbour one base away suggests this may be a read error. V usage is TRBV6-8 and J usage is TRBJ2-5; 13 positions match TRBD2. Germline V gene lookup returns CDR1 MNHGY and CDR2 SAAAGT. The CDR3 spans 16 residues. After removal of 0 bases from V and 7 bases from J, the junction contained 5 bases not matched to a gene. This CDR3 is CASSYSGTSGEGTQYF. The DNA of the CDR3 is TGTGCCAGCAGTTACTCCGGGACTAGCGGGGAAGGGACCCAGTACTTC.

This clonotype appeared many times. V gene TRBV6-2 or TRBV6-3 combines with J gene TRBJ2-7; D may be TRBD1 (5 bases). Per the germline V gene, CDR1 is MNHEY and CDR2 is SVGEGT. The V gene lost 4 bases and the J gene lost 0 bases, with 13 bases spanning the gap. The CDR3 runs to 15 residues. The CDR3 reads CASSFRQKSSYEQYF. Written as DNA, the CDR3 is TGTGCCAGCAGTTTCCGACAGAAGAGCTCCTACGAGCAGTACTTC.

There are many counts of this clonotype. The gene calls are TRBV7-9 and TRBJ1-6; D is ambiguous. The CDR3 sequence is 13 residues long. V lost 8 bases and J lost 14, with 19 bases in between. Germline values: CDR1 SEHNR, CDR2 FQNEAQ (reference sequence). The CDR3 nucleotides read TGTGCCAGCTCGCGCGGAGAAGGGAGGACCCTCCACTTT. Translation gives CASSRGEGRTLHF.

Turning to this clonotype: Its ends do not fully match the called genes, so a read error is possible. The chain carries TRBV4-1 and TRBJ2-4; no clear D. CDR3 size: 15 residues. Germline V gene lookup returns CDR1 MGHRA and CDR2 YSYEKL. The CDR3 DNA reads as TGCGCCAGCAGCCAAGGGGTTTCATCCAAAAACATTAAGTACTTC. It yields the protein CASSQGVSSKNIKYF.

This clonotype was picked up a small number of times. The V gene is TRBV7-8, the J gene TRBJ2-5; the D call may be TRBD1 or TRBD2 (5 bases each). CDR3 length equals 16 residues. V was shortened by 1 base and J by 7 bases, with 19 bases between the two germline ends. Germline lookup yields CDR1 SGHVS and CDR2 FQNEAQ. The CDR3 here is CASSLGFGPGLPTQYF. CDR3 coding DNA: TGTGCCAGCAGCTTAGGATTCGGACCGGGGCTTCCGACCCAGTACTTC.

In its sample, this clonotype was seen many times. The rearrangement joins TRBV19 to TRBJ2-1; no definite D call. The V gene's germline CDR1 is LNHDA and CDR2 SQIVND (reference sequence). Trimming removed 3 bases at V and 4 bases at J, with 10 bases between. The CDR3 length is 14 residues. CDR3 protein: CASSMRDSYNEQFF. CDR3 bases: TGTGCCAGTAGTATGCGCGATTCTTACAATGAGCAGTTCTTC. Looking up the rest from reference TRBV19 and TRBJ2-1 gives the full variable domain: DGGITQSPKYLFRKEGQNVTLSCEQNLNHDAMYWYRQDPGQGLRLIYYSQIVNDFQKGDIAEGYSVSREKKESFPLTVTSAQKNPTAFYLCASSMRDSYNEQFFGPGTRLTVL.

This clonotype has ten or more counts. The chain carries TRBV7-8 and TRBJ2-5; D remains unclear. In germline, CDR1 is SGHVS, CDR2 FQNEAQ. Trimming took off 5 bases at V and 1 base at J, with 8 bases between the two ends. This CDR3 is 13 amino acids long. The CDR3 bases are TGTGCCAGCAGCGCCGGGCCCCAAGAGACCCAGTACTTC. Its protein product is CASSAGPQETQYF.